The sequence of this T cell receptor (beta chain) was determined in a study of T cells in Graves' hyperthyroidism and ophthalmopathy. Findings and limits, study-wide: By a 13 V-J model, ophthalmopathy was set apart from stable hyperthyroidism.

Across 18 months, stable Graves' hyperthyroidism was marked by no progression to ophthalmopathy. Together with thyroid ultrasound, orbital computed tomography, serum thyroxine and TRAb, clinical symptoms were used for diagnoses. This sample holds PBMCs from about 10 ml fresh peripheral blood. Germline loops: CDR1 SGHRS, CDR2 YFSETQ. V lost 0 bases, J lost 5 bases, and 9 bases lay in between. CDR3 length equals 14 residues. Regions amplified from RNA transcripts were the TCR beta CDR3 regions. The primer set for the first-round RT-PCR of the TCR CDR3 was HTBI. TCRdb passed the multiplex PCR reads through MiXCR, listing each CDR3 protein once. This table holds roughly 510,000 distinct CDR3 sequences, around 20% found once. This clonotype was counted at least ten times. The antigen is undetermined.

V and J are TRBV5-1 and TRBJ1-5; D remains unclear. Sequencing input: blood. The receptor comes from a man between 18 and 35 years old with Graves' hyperthyroidism. The CDR3: CASSLDGSDQPQHF. As DNA, the CDR3 is TGCGCCAGCAGCTTGGATGGGTCCGATCAGCCCCAGCATTTT.